This T cell receptor beta chain stems from a study of T cell responses to AZD1222 COVID-19 vaccine. TCRdb's table, derived via immunoSEQ multiplex PCR, lists solely in-frame clones and lacks some. The table has some 99,000 clones, approximately 86% seen once. About this clone itself: Its target is not known.

General study points: Two AZD1222 doses significantly raised spike-specific TCR breadth and depth over controls.

The CDR3 totals 15 residues. CDR1 is MNHEY, CDR2 SVGAGI, per germline. V shed 5 bases and J 5 bases; nucleotides not matched to a gene: 10. The TCR was taken from an adult in good health. The source material was peripheral blood, sampled on day 0 of MenACWY control vaccination. The chain links TRBV6-5 to TRBJ2-7; 9 bases are a match to TRBD2. In DNA form, the CDR3 reads TGTGCCAGCAGTCCAACGACTAGCGGAGGCCACGAGCAGTACTTC. Translated: CASSPTTSGGHEQYF.